These 29 T cell receptor beta chains originate from one sample sequenced in a study of blood T cell repertoires in COVID-19. Data came from immunoSEQ multiplex PCR; TCRdb stores just in-frame clones and leaves some out. The sample lists approximately 130,000 clones; approximately 90% were seen once. Specimen: peripheral blood. These TCRs come from a human donor in a cohort sampled during active COVID-19.

V usage is TRBV19 and J usage is TRBJ2-7; a weak D match, TRBD1 (6 bases). Between the trimmed V and J ends, which lost 5 bases and 6 bases, there was a span of 17 bases. Germline loops: CDR1 LNHDA, CDR2 SQIVND (reference sequence). The CDR3 is 14 amino acids. The CDR3 here is CASSLGAGTSEQYF. The CDR3 DNA sequence: TGTGCCAGTAGTTTGGGGGCAGGTACGTCCGAGCAGTACTTC.

This chain connects TRBV3-1 (or the pseudogene TRBV3-2) to TRBJ1-2; D call uncertain. Trimming pared 4 bases from V and 5 bases from J, leaving 11 bases between. This CDR3 contains 13 residues. Germline CDR1 reads LGHDT; CDR2 reads YNNKEL (reference sequence). CDR3 in amino acids: CASSPGGLYGYTF. The CDR3 coding sequence is TGTGCCAGCAGCCCAGGTGGATTATATGGCTACACCTTC.

V is TRBV14 and J is TRBJ2-6, with 7 bases aligning to TRBD1. The germline V gene encodes CDR1 SGHDN and CDR2 FVKESK. The trim removed 5 bases at V and 0 bases at J, leaving 10 bases unmatched. This CDR3 is 18 amino acids long. The CDR3 here is CASSLRRDRVSGANVLTF. The CDR3 region has the DNA TGTGCCAGCAGCTTACGACGGGACAGAGTCTCTGGGGCCAACGTCCTGACTTTC.

The chain recombines TRBV5-1 with TRBJ2-5; perhaps TRBD2 as D (6 bases). Between the trimmed V and J ends, which lost 2 bases and 2 bases, there was a span of 10 bases. Looked up from germline, CDR1 is SGHRS and CDR2 is YFSETQ. The CDR3 runs 14 residues. CDR3 in amino acids: CASSLGAGQETQYF. CDR3 coding DNA: TGCGCCAGCAGCTTAGGGGCGGGGCAAGAGACCCAGTACTTC.

To note about this clone: Sequence at one end of the junction differs from germline and may be a read error. The genes are TRBV11-2 and TRBJ1-2, with D possibly TRBD1 on 5 matching bases. CDR1 and CDR2 from the germline V gene are SGHAT and FQNNGV. This CDR3 is built from 14 residues. This CDR3 reads CASSLGATNYGYTF. The DNA of the CDR3 is TGTGCCAGCAGTTTAGGGGCAACAAACTATGGCTACACCTTC.

About this clone: This same CDR3 is encoded by further DNA sequences in the sample. The V and J genes are TRBV28 and TRBJ1-1; 7 nucleotides agree with TRBD1. The CDR3 consists of 15 residues. CDR1 MDHEN and CDR2 SYDVKM come from the germline V gene. Trimming took 6 bases from V and 2 from J; bases not matched to a gene: 9. This CDR3 is CASSLRGGANTEAFF. The CDR3 coding sequence is TGTGCCAGCAGCCTGAGAGGGGGCGCAAACACTGAAGCTTTCTTT.

This CDR3 reads CASSLARQEKLFF. In DNA, the CDR3 is TGTGCCAGCAGTTTAGCGAGACAGGAAAAACTGTTTTTT. The genes are TRBV27 and TRBJ1-4, with D possibly matching TRBD1 (5 bases). V lost 2 bases, J lost 8 bases, and 9 bases lay in between. The V gene's germline CDR1 is MNHEY and CDR2 SMNVEV (reference sequence). The CDR3 has 13 amino acids.

Ten or more counts support this clone. The J gene is TRBJ1-2, the V gene TRBV7-6, with 8 bases matching TRBD1. Germline CDR1 and CDR2: SGHVS and FNYEAQ. The CDR3 covers 15 residues. Losses at the gene ends were 0 bases for V and 4 bases for J; bases not matched to a gene: 4. The CDR3 reads CASSLATGEAYGYTF. The CDR3 DNA reads TGTGCCAGCAGCTTAGCGACAGGGGAGGCCTATGGCTACACCTTC.

The J gene is TRBJ1-5, the V gene TRBV11-2; a weak D match, TRBD1 (6 bases). Germline values: CDR1 SGHAT, CDR2 FQNNGV. Trimming shortened V by 2 bases and J by 2 bases, and 16 bases separated the two germline ends. The CDR3 loop spans 17 amino acids. The CDR3 spells CASSLWGGAPGNQPQHF. The CDR3 DNA sequence: TGTGCCAGCAGCTTATGGGGGGGGGCGCCGGGCAATCAGCCCCAGCATTTT.

This clone was detected a few times. The chain employs TRBV6-5 and TRBJ1-5; D is undetermined. From germline, CDR1 is MNHEY and CDR2 SVGAGI. The CDR3 runs 15 residues. V lost 4 bases and J 0 bases, leaving 10 bases between the germline ends. CDR3 DNA sequence: TGTGCCAGCAGTTTCGCAGATATTAGCAATCAGCCCCAGCATTTT. Protein: CASSFADISNQPQHF.

V usage is TRBV9 and J usage is TRBJ2-3; 9 bases map to TRBD1. Germline CDR1 is SGDLS and CDR2 is YYNGEE. V shed 6 bases, J shed 6 bases, and the junction held 14 bases outside the gene matches. This CDR3 has 16 amino acids. The CDR3 reads CASNPTRDRATDTQYF. The CDR3 region has the DNA TGTGCCAGCAACCCTACCCGGGACAGGGCAACGGATACGCAGTATTTT.

The chain combines TRBV6-2 or TRBV6-3 with TRBJ2-3, with TRBD2 matching over 10 bases. The CDR3 extends over 17 amino acids. The germline V gene encodes CDR1 MNHEY and CDR2 SVGEGT. J gave up 6 bases and V 5 bases, and 14 bases lay outside the gene matches. CDR3 residues: CASSNTKAGGPGDTQYF. The CDR3 coding sequence is TGTGCCAGCAGTAACACCAAAGCGGGAGGGCCTGGGGATACGCAGTATTTT.

This chain connects TRBV10-3 to TRBJ1-3, with D perhaps TRBD1 (5 bases). V lost 11 bases and J 0 bases, leaving 26 bases between the germline ends. The CDR3 spans 18 residues. CDR1 is ENHRY, CDR2 SYGVKD, per germline. CDR3 residues: CAVGGEGRPFGSGNTIYF. DNA of the CDR3: TGTGCCGTAGGAGGCGAGGGGAGGCCCTTCGGCTCTGGAAACACCATATATTTT.

The chain combines TRBV6-5 with TRBJ1-2; D is possibly TRBD1 (6 bases). The CDR3 covers 15 residues. V shed 0 bases and J shed 1 base, with 9 bases lying between them. Germline CDR1 is MNHEY and CDR2 is SVGAGI. The chain's CDR3 is CASSYSRDNNYGYTF. In nucleotides, the CDR3 is TGTGCCAGCAGTTACTCTAGGGACAATAACTATGGCTACACCTTC.

The chain couples TRBV27 to TRBJ1-6; D not resolved. This CDR3 region has 16 residues. Germline V gene lookup returns CDR1 MNHEY and CDR2 SMNVEV (reference sequence). The ends were cut back, 6 bases at V and 11 bases at J, with 23 bases in the middle. The DNA of the CDR3 is TGTGCCAGCAGCTTAGAGGGTCCATTTTATGGCACACCCCTCCACTTT. Protein sequence: CASSLEGPFYGTPLHF.

The table lists this clone with many counts. V and J are TRBV9 and TRBJ1-3; D ambiguous. Trimming took off 0 bases at V and 4 bases at J, with 17 bases between the two ends. Germline CDR1 and CDR2: SGDLS and YYNGEE. The CDR3 contains 17 residues. The CDR3 bases are TGTGCCAGCAGCGTAGCTGGGCGTCCCTCAGTCGGAAACACCATATATTTT. Translation: CASSVAGRPSVGNTIYF.

This chain joins TRBV4-2 and TRBJ2-1, with TRBD2 matching 9 bases. The germline V gene has CDR1 LGHNA and CDR2 YNFKEQ. There are 15 residues in the CDR3. Losses at the gene ends were 4 bases for V and 5 bases for J; bases not matched to a gene: 6. In DNA, the CDR3 is TGTGCCAGCAGCCCAAGCGGGAGGCCCGACAATGAGCAGTTCTTC. As protein: CASSPSGRPDNEQFF.

V and J are TRBV2 and TRBJ1-4; TRBD1 might be the D (5 bases). V gave up 6 bases and J gave up 7 bases, with 18 bases separating them. The germline V gene encodes CDR1 SNHLY and CDR2 FYNNEI. CDR3 length: 15 amino acids. The CDR3 is CASRTNDREGEKLFF. CDR3 sequence (DNA): TGTGCCAGCAGGACCAATGACAGAGAAGGTGAAAAACTGTTTTTT.

V is TRBV6-9 and J is TRBJ1-2; D is uncertain. This CDR3 comprises 14 residues. V lost 4 bases and J 1 base, leaving 10 bases between the germline ends. Germline V gene sequence: CDR1 MNHGY, CDR2 SVAAGI. CDR3 region: CASSWAQFNYGYTF. The CDR3 DNA is TGTGCCAGCAGTTGGGCCCAGTTTAACTATGGCTACACCTTC.

The V call is TRBV5-1, the J call TRBJ2-3, with 10 bases matching TRBD1. The ends lost 4 bases at V and 9 bases at J; junction bases unmatched: 2. This CDR3 spans 12 amino acids. CDR1 is SGHRS and CDR2 is YFSETQ in the germline V gene. Here the CDR3 reads CASSTGQGTQYF. The CDR3, as DNA: TGCGCCAGCAGCACGGGACAGGGGACGCAGTATTTT.

The V gene is TRBV6-5, the J gene TRBJ1-5, with TRBD1 matching over 7 bases. Germline CDR1 reads MNHEY; CDR2 reads SVGAGI. J was trimmed by 1 base and V by 6 bases; bases with no gene match: 6. The CDR3 is 15 amino acids. CDR3: CASRRGTASNQPQHF. DNA of the CDR3: TGTGCCAGCAGACGGGGGACAGCGAGCAATCAGCCCCAGCATTTT.

The CDR3 sequence: CASSQVRLAITDGELFF. The CDR3 region has the DNA TGTGCCAGCAGCCAAGTACGGCTAGCGATAACTGACGGGGAGCTGTTTTTT. The chain carries TRBV4-2 and TRBJ2-2; possible D gene TRBD2, 6 bases. Germline-derived CDR1 and CDR2 are LGHNA and YNFKEQ. This CDR3 has 17 residues. Trimming removed 1 base at V and 7 bases at J, with 19 bases between.

The chain joins TRBV11-2 to TRBJ2-1, with D hard to call. The CDR3 has 13 residues. The germline V and J ends were trimmed by 4 bases and 2 bases, with 6 bases remaining between them. Germline CDR1 SGHAT, CDR2 FQNNGV. The CDR3 loop is CASSSAAYNEQFF. As DNA, the CDR3 is TGTGCCAGCAGCTCCGCGGCCTACAATGAGCAGTTCTTC.

This chain connects TRBV7-8 to TRBJ2-2, with D tentatively TRBD2 (5 bases). V was clipped by 4 bases and J by 7 bases, with 19 bases between them. Germline-derived CDR1 and CDR2 are SGHVS and FQNEAQ. The CDR3 extends over 16 amino acids. The CDR3 nucleotides are TGTGCCAGCAGCTACCCCGGACGGATCGGGAACGGGGAGCTGTTTTTT. Its protein is CASSYPGRIGNGELFF.

This chain links TRBV6-2 or TRBV6-3 with TRBJ1-2; D unclear. V was pared by 4 bases and J by 7 bases, with 13 bases between. This CDR3 has 13 residues. Per germline, CDR1 MNHEY and CDR2 SVGEGT. The CDR3 loop reads CASSSRKLAGYTF. As DNA, the CDR3 is TGTGCCAGCAGTTCGCGGAAACTAGCTGGCTACACCTTC.

The rearrangement links TRBV7-9 to TRBJ2-7, with D possibly being TRBD2 (6 bases). The V gene lost 4 bases and the J gene lost 3 bases, with 19 bases spanning the gap. This CDR3 has 16 amino acids. The germline CDR1 and CDR2 sequences are SEHNR and FQNEAQ (reference sequence). CDR3 region: CASSSVERSGGYEQYF. The CDR3, as DNA: TGTGCCAGCAGCTCAGTTGAGCGATCCGGGGGCTACGAGCAGTACTTC.

This chain links TRBV28 with TRBJ2-1; D perhaps matches TRBD2 (5 bases). The V end lost 4 bases, the J end lost 12 bases, and 10 bases lay between the germline ends. The CDR3 runs to 11 residues. Germline values: CDR1 MDHEN, CDR2 SYDVKM. DNA of the CDR3: TGTGCCAGCAGTTCCCGAGGAGGGCAGTTCTTC. Protein product: CASSSRGGQFF.

V is TRBV4-2 and J is TRBJ2-3; 15 bases align to TRBD2. Germline CDR1 LGHNA, CDR2 YNFKEQ. The CDR3 has 18 amino acids. J lost 4 bases, V lost 4 bases, and 9 bases had no gene match. The CDR3: CASSPRTSGGARADTQYF. The DNA of the CDR3 is TGTGCCAGCAGCCCGCGGACTAGCGGGGGGGCACGAGCAGATACGCAGTATTTT.

Comments on this clone: The same CDR3 also results from other DNA sequences found in this sample. J is TRBJ2-7 and V is TRBV3-1 (or the pseudogene TRBV3-2), with 13 bases lining up with TRBD2. The germline V gene encodes CDR1 LGHDT and CDR2 YNNKEL (reference sequence). The junction had 7 bases not matched to a gene; V was cut back by 4 bases and J by 1 base. This CDR3 is 17 amino acids long. The CDR3 nucleotides are TGTGCCAGCAGCCCACGGACTAGCGGGAGATCGTCCTACGAGCAGTACTTC. It codes for CASSPRTSGRSSYEQYF.